Sequencing of this T cell receptor (beta chain) was carried out in a study of shared clonotypes between healthy human individuals. Study results and caveats: A few donors had about 5% of their naive CD4 clonotypes in common.

Details on this clone: Its antigen is unknown.

The CDR3 spans 15 residues. The germline gives CDR1 SGHTA, CDR2 FQGNSA. Trimming took off 7 bases at V and 3 bases at J, with 19 bases between the two ends. The table came from immunoSEQ multiplex PCR; TCRdb's copy has only in-frame clones and leaves some out. This repertoire shows about 2.4 million clones, 90% to 95% found once; its top ten account for around 0.14%. Sequencing was performed on naive CD4+ T cells sorted from blood. The subset denotes: CD45RA+ positively selected. The receptor comes from a man younger than 35 in good health. The V and J genes are TRBV7-2 and TRBJ2-7; D may be TRBD1 or TRBD2 (5 bases each). The CDR3 here is CASIPTGALVYEQYF. CDR3 coding DNA: TGTGCCAGCATCCCTACCGGGGCCCTGGTCTACGAGCAGTACTTC.